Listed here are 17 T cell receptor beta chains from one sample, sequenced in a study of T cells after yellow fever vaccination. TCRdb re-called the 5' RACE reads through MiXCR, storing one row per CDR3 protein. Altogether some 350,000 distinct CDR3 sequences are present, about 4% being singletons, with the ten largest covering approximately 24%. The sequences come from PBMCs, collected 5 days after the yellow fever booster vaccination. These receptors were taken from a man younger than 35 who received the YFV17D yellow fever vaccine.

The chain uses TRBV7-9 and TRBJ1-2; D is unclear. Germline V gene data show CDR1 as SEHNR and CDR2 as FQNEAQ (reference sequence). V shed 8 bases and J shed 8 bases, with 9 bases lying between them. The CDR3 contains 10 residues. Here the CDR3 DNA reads TGTGCCAGCGGGCGCGGCGGCTACACCTTC. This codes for CASGRGGYTF.

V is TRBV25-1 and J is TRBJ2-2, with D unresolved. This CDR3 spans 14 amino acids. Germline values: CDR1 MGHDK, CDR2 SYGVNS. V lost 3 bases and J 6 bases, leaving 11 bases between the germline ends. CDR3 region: CASSERNSAGELFF. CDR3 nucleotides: TGTGCCAGCAGTGAGCGTAATTCGGCCGGGGAGCTGTTTTTT.

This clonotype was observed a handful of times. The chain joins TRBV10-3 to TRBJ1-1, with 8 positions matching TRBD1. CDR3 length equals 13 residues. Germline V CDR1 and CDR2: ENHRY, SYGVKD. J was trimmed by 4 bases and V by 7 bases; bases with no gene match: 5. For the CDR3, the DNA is TGTGCCATCACCAGCACAGGGGGCACTGAAGCTTTCTTT. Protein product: CAITSTGGTEAFF.

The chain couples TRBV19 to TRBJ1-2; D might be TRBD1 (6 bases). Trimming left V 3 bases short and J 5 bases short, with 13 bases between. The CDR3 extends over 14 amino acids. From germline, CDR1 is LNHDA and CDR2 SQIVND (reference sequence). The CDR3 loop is CASSMPPRGYGYTF. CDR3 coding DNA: TGTGCCAGTAGTATGCCACCCAGGGGATATGGCTACACCTTC.

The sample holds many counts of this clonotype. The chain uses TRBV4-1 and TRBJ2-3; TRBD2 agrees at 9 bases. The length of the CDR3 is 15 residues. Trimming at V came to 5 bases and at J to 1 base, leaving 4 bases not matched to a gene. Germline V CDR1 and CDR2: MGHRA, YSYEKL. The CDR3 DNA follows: TGCGCCAGCAGCGGGAGCGGGGGGCGCACAGATACGCAGTATTTT. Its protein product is CASSGSGGRTDTQYF.

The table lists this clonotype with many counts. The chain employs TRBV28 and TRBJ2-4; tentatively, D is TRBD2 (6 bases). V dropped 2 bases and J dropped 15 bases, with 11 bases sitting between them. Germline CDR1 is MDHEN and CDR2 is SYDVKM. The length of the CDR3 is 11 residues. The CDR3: CASSLDGRWYF. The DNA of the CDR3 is TGTGCCAGCAGTTTAGACGGGAGATGGTACTTC.

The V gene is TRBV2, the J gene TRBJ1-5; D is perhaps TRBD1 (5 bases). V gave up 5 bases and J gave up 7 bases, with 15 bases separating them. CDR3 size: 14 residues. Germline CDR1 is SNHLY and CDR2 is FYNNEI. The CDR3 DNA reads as TGTGCCAGCAGTTCCGACAGTCAGGGACAGCCCCAGCATTTT. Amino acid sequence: CASSSDSQGQPQHF.

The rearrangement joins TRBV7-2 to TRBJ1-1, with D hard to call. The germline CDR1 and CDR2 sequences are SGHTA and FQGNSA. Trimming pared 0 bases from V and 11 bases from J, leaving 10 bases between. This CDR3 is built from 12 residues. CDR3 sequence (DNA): TGTGCCAGCAGCTTAGCACGTAACGGGGCTTTCTTT. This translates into CASSLARNGAFF. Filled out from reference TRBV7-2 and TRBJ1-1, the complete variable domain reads GAGVSQSPSNKVTEKGKDVELRCDPISGHTALYWYRQSLGQGLEFLIYFQGNSAPDKSGLPSDRFSAERTGGSVSTLTIQRTQQEDSAVYLCASSLARNGAFFGQGTRLTVV.

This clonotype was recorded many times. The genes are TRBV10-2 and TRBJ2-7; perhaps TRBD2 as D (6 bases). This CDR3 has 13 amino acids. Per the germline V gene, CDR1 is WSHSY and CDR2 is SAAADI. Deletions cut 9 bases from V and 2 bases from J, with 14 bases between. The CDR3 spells CASSRRETYEQYF. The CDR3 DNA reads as TGCGCCAGTTCTAGGCGGGAAACCTACGAGCAGTACTTC.

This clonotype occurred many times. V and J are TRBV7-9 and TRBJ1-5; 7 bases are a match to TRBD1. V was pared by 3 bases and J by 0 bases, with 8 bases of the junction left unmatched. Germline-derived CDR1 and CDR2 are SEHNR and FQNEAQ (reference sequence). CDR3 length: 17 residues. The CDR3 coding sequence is TGTGCCAGCAGCTTCTCAACAGGGGAGGTTAGCAATCAGCCCCAGCATTTT. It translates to CASSFSTGEVSNQPQHF.

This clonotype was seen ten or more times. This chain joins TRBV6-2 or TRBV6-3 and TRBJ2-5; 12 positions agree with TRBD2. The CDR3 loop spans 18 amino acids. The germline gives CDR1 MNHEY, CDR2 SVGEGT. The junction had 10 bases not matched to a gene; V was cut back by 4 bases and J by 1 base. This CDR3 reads CASSSHTGLAGLQETQYF. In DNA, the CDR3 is TGTGCCAGCAGTTCTCACACGGGACTAGCGGGTCTCCAAGAGACCCAGTACTTC.

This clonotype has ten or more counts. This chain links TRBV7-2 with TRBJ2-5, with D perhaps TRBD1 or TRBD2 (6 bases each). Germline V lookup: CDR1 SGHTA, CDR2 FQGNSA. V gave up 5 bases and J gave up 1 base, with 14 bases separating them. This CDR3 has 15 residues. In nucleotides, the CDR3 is TGTGCCAGCAGCCCCTACCGGGGGCCCCAAGAGACCCAGTACTTC. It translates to CASSPYRGPQETQYF.

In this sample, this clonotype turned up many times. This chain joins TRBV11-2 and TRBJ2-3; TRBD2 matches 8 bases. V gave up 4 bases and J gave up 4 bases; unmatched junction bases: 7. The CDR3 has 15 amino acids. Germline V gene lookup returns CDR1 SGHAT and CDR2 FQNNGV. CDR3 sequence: CASSSGTSPPDTQYF. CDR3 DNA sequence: TGTGCCAGCAGCTCCGGGACTAGTCCCCCAGATACGCAGTATTTT.

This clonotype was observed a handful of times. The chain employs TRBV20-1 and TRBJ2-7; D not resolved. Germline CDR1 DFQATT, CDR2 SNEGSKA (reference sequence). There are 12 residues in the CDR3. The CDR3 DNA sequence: TGCAGCCTGGAAACTGGCTCCTACGAGCAGTACTTC. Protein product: CSLETGSYEQYF.

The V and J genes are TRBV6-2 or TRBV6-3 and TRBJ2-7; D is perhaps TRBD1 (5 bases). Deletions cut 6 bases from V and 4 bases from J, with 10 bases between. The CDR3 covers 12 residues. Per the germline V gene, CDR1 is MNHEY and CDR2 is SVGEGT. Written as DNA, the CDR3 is TGTGCCAGCAGCTACAGGTTATACGAGCAGTACTTC. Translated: CASSYRLYEQYF.

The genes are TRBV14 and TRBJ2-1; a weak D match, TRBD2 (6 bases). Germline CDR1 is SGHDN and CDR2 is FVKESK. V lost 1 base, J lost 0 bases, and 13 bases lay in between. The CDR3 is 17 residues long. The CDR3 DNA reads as TGTGCCAGCAGCCAAGTGGTCCGGGACTCCTCCTACAATGAGCAGTTCTTC. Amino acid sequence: CASSQVVRDSSYNEQFF.

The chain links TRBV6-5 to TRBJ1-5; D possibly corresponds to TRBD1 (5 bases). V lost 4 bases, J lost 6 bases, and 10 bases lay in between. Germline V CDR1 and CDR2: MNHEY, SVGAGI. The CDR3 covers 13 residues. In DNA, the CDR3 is TGTGCCAGCAGTTCGTCGGGGGTTCAGCCCCAGCATTTT. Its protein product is CASSSSGVQPQHF.